The table lists the clone carrying this T cell receptor (beta chain) with a few counts. What it recognizes is unknown. The entry originates in a study of a mutant IDH1 vaccine in newly diagnosed glioma. Overall study: Treated patients comprised 62.5% males and roughly 40% females, mean age approximately 38 years. Pretreatment consisted of radiotherapy, temozolomide, or both, with most receiving both.

The data were produced by immunoSEQ multiplex PCR, yet TCRdb's version contains in-frame clones alone and is incomplete. The sample yields 50,000 to 70,000 clones, over 75% seen once. Time point in this sample: week 23, last vaccination. Every vaccine dose comprised 300 ug of mutant IDH1 20-mer peptide plus topical imiquimod. Germline CDR1 reads MNHEY; CDR2 reads SVGAGI. The CDR3 sequence is 15 residues long. V was trimmed by 0 bases and J by 6 bases, leaving 14 bases between them. The receptor was derived from a man aged 18-30 years with glioma. The chain employs TRBV6-5 and TRBJ1-1; D is perhaps TRBD1 (5 bases). Source: PBMCs, taken from a glioma patient whose treatment included an IDH1 peptide vaccine. CDR3 protein: CASSYSLRQRAEAFF. The DNA of the CDR3 is TGTGCCAGCAGTTACTCGTTGCGACAGAGGGCTGAAGCTTTCTTT.